Here is one TCR beta chain with its context. The antigen is unknown. The sample is drawn from a study of long-term antiretroviral therapy in people with HIV. At survey level, the immunoSEQ assay was run in its v3.0 version. Clones were read by immunoSEQ multiplex PCR, and TCRdb kept only the in-frame ones, dropping some. The sample shows about 21,000 clones, more than 70% of them seen only once. Losses at the gene ends were 0 bases for V and 5 bases for J; bases not matched to a gene: 7. This CDR3 region has 15 residues. CDR1 and CDR2 from the germline V gene are SGHRS and YFSETQ. Study results and limitations: Within the repertoire, clones expanded before ART were dominant at all time points.

This clonotype was obtained from a man between 50 and 59 years old with HIV. The material was unsorted PBMCs, obtained at the start of antiretroviral therapy. This sequence joins TRBV5-1 and TRBJ2-7; 8 bases fit TRBD1. The CDR3 DNA reads TGCGCCAGCAGCTTGGTCGCAGGGGGCAACGACGAGCAGTACTTC. Translating gives CASSLVAGGNDEQYF.